This TCR beta chain emerged from a study of T cell repertoires in cytomegalovirus infection. The wider study: The authors relied on CMV epitopes, both recently identified HLA-C-restricted and well-studied HLA-B-restricted.

This clonotype came up a few times. Its antigen remains unknown. Study-level results: HLA-C-restricted CMV clonotypes gave the most frequent clonotype in two of eight donors.

TCRdb analysed the reads with MiXCR anew, one entry per CDR3 protein. In the table there are 750,000 to 950,000 distinct CDR3 sequences, just under 30% of which are singletons. Material: cultured CD8+ T cells from PBMCs, obtained from culture after CMV antigen stimulation. The sequence was collected from a human donor in good health (CMV status not recorded). Some clones in this sample may be carry-over from other donors' samples.

The CDR3 region is CASSQVTGFGYTF. CDR3 DNA: TGCGCCAGCAGCCAAGTGACAGGGTTTGGCTACACCTTC. This rearrangement joins TRBV4-1 to TRBJ1-2; 7 bases line up with TRBD1. The V segment lost 1 base and the J segment 7 bases; nucleotides outside the gene matches: 3. This CDR3 has 13 residues. Germline V CDR1 and CDR2: MGHRA, YSYEKL.